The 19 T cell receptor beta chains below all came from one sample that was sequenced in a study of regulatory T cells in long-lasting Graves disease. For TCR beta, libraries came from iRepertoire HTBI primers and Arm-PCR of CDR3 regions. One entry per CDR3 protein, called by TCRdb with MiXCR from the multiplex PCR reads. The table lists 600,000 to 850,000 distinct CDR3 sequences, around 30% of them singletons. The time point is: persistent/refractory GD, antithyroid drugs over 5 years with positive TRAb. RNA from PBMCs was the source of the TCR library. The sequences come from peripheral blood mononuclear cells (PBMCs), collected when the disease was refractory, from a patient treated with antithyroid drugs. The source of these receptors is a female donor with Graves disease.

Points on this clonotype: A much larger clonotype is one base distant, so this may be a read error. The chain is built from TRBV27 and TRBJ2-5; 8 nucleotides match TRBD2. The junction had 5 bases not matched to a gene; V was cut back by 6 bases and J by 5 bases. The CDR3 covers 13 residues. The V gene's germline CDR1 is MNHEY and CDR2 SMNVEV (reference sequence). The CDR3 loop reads CASSPGLVETQYF. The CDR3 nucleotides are TGTGCCAGCAGCCCGGGACTAGTGGAGACCCAGTACTTC.

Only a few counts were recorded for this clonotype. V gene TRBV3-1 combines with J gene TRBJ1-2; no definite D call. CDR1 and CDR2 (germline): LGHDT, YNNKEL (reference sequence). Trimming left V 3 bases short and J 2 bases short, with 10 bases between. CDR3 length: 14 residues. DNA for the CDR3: TGTGCCAGCAGCCAGCGTACGGGAAACTATGGCTACACCTTC. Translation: CASSQRTGNYGYTF. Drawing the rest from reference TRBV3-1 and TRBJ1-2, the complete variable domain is DTAVSQTPKYLVTQMGNDKSIKCEQNLGHDTMYWYKQDSKKFLKIMFSYNNKELIINETVPNRFSPKSPDKAHLNLHINSLELGDSAVYFCASSQRTGNYGYTFGSGTRLTVV.

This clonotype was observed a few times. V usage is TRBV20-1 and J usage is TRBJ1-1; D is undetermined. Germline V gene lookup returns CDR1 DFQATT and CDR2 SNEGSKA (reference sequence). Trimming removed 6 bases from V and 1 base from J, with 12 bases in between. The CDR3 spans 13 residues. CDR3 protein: CSATPSRNTEAFF. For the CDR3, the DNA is TGCAGTGCGACCCCCTCCAGGAACACTGAAGCTTTCTTT.

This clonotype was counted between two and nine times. The CDR3 coding sequence is TGTGCCAGCAGCTCGCGGGACACTGGACCCCAGCATTTT. Protein product: CASSSRDTGPQHF. V usage is TRBV2 and J usage is TRBJ1-5; perhaps TRBD1 as D (6 bases). The germline CDR1 and CDR2 sequences are SNHLY and FYNNEI. The CDR3 consists of 13 residues. Trimming left V 6 bases short and J 10 bases short, with 16 bases between.

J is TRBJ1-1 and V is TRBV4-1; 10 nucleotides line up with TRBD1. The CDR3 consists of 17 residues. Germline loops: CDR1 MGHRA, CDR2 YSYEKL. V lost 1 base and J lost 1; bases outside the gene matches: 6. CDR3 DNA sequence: TGCGCCAGCAGCCAAGTATGGACAGGGGGATCGAACACTGAAGCTTTCTTT. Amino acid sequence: CASSQVWTGGSNTEAFF.

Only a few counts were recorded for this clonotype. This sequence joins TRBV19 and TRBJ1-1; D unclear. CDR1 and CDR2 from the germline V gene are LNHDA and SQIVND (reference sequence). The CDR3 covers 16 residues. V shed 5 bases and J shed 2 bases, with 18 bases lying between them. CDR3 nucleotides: TGTGCCAGTAGTTCTCCGTACACAGCTCAAAACACTGAAGCTTTCTTT. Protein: CASSSPYTAQNTEAFF. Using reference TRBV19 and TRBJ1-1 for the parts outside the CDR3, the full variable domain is DGGITQSPKYLFRKEGQNVTLSCEQNLNHDAMYWYRQDPGQGLRLIYYSQIVNDFQKGDIAEGYSVSREKKESFPLTVTSAQKNPTAFYLCASSSPYTAQNTEAFFGQGTRLTVV.

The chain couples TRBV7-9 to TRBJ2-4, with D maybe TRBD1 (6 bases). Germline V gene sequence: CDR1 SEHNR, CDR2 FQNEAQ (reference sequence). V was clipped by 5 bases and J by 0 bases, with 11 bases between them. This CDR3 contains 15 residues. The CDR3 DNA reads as TGTGCCAGCAGCCCACAGGGAATAGCCAAAAACATTCAGTACTTC. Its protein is CASSPQGIAKNIQYF.

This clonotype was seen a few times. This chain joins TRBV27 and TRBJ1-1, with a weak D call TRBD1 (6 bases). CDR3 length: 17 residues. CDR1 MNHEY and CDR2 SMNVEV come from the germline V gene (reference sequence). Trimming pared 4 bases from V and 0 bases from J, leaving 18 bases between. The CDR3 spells CASSSPQGRGMNTEAFF. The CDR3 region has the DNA TGTGCCAGCAGTTCCCCCCAGGGGAGGGGGATGAACACTGAAGCTTTCTTT.

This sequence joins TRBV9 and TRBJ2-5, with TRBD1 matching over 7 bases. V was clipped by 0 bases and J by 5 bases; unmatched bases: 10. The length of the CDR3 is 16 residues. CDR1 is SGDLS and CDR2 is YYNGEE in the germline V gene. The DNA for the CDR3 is TGTGCCAGCAGCGTAGGTGCAGGTCCAGGGGGTGAGACCCAGTACTTC. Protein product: CASSVGAGPGGETQYF.

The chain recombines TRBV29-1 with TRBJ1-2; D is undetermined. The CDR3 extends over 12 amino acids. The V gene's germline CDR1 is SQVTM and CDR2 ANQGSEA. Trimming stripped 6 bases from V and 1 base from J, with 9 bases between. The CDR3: CSVDVFNYGYTF. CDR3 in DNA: TGCAGCGTGGACGTCTTTAACTATGGCTACACCTTC.

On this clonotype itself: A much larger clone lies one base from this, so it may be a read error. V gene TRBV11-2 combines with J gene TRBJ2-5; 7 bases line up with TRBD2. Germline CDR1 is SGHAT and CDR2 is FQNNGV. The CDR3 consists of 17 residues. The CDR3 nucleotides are TGTGCCAGCAGCTTTTTAGCGGCGGGAGAACGGGGAGAGACCCAGCACTTC. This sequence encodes CASSFLAAGERGETQHF.

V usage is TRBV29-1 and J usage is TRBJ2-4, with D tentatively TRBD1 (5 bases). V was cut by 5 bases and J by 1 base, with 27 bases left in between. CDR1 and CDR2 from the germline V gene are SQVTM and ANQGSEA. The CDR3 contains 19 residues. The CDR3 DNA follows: TGCAGCGTTCCCAGGGTACAGGACGGAGCCGTATTTGCCAAAAACATTCAGTACTTC. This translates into CSVPRVQDGAVFAKNIQYF.

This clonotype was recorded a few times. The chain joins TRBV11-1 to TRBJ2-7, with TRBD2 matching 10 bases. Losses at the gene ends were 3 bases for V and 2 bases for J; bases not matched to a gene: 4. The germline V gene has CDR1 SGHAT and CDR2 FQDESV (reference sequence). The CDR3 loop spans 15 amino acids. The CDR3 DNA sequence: TGTGCCAGCAGCTTCTCTAGCGGGAGCACCTACGAGCAGTACTTC. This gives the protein CASSFSSGSTYEQYF.

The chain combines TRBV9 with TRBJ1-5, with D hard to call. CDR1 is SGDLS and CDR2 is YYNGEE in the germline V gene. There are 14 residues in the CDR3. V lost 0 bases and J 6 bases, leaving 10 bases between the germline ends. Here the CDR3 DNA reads TGTGCCAGCAGCGTAGGGCAGTCGGGTCAGCCCCAGCATTTT. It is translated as CASSVGQSGQPQHF.

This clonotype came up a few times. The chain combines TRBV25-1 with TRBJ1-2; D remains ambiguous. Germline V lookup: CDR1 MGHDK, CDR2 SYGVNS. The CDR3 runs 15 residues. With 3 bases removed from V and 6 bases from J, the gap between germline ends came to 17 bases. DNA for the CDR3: TGTGCCAGCAGTGAGAGGCCTTTCCCGGTCAATGGCTACACCTTC. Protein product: CASSERPFPVNGYTF.

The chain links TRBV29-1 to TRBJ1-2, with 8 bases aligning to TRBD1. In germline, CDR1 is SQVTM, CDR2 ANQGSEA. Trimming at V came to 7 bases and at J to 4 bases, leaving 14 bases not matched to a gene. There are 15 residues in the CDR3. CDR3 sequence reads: CSAELQGAPIYGYTF. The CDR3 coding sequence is TGCAGCGCAGAACTCCAGGGGGCGCCGATCTATGGCTACACCTTC.

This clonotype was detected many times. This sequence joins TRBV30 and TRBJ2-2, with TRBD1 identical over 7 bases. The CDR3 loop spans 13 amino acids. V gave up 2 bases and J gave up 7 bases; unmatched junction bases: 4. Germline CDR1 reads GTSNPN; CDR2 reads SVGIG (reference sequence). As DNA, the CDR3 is TGTGCCTGGAGTCCCGGGACAGACGGGGAGCTGTTTTTT. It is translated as CAWSPGTDGELFF.

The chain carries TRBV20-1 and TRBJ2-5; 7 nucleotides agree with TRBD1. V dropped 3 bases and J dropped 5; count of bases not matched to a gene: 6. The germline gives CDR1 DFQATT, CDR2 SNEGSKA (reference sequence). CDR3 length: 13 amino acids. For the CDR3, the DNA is TGCAGTGCTAGTTTCCAGGGGGTGGAGACCCAGTACTTC. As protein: CSASFQGVETQYF.

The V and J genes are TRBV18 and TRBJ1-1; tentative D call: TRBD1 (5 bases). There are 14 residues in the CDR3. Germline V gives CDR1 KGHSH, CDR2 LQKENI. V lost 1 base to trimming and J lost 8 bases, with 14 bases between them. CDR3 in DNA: TGTGCCAGCTCACCACGGGGGGTCGAGGGCGAAGCTTTCTTT. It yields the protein CASSPRGVEGEAFF.